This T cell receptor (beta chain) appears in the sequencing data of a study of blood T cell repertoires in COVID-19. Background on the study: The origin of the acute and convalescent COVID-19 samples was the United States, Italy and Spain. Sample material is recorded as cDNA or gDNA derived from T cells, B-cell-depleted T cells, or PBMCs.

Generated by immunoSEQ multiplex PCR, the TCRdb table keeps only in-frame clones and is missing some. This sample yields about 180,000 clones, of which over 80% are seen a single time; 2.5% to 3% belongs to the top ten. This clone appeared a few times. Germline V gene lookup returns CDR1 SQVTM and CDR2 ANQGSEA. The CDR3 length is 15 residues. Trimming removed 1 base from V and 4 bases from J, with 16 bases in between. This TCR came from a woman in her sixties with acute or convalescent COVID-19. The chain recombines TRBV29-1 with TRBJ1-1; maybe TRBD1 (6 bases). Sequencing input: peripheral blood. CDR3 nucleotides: TGCAGCGTTGAAGGCGGGGGCGGGTCGCGCACTGAAGCTTTCTTT. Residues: CSVEGGGGSRTEAFF.